This TCR beta chain emerged from a study of technical replicates of blood from several donors. The table came from immunoSEQ multiplex PCR; TCRdb's copy has only in-frame clones and leaves some out. The sample holds about 91,000 clones, 85% to 95% seen once. From germline, CDR1 is MNHNS and CDR2 SASEGT. V lost 1 base and J 3 bases, leaving 13 bases between the germline ends. The CDR3 has 15 amino acids. Sequencing used T cells isolated from PBMCs. The sequence came from a human donor in good health. The genes are TRBV6-1 and TRBJ2-7; D is undetermined. In DNA form, the CDR3 reads TGTGCCAGCAGTGAAGTTCGAAGCCTTCTCTACGAGCAGTACTTC. This gives the protein CASSEVRSLLYEQYF.